The TCR beta chain under discussion was sequenced for a study of CD8 T cells in ankylosing spondylitis. Study observations and caveats: Disease-linked clones reportedly concentrated significantly in matched ankylosing spondylitis synovial fluid. Seemingly distinctive of ankylosing spondylitis blood was a TCR beta motif formed by eight highly homologous variants.

In this sample, this clonotype turned up a few times. Its antigen is not known. Quantitative 5'-RACE with molecular barcodes generated TCR beta libraries. TCRdb ran MiXCR on the 5' RACE reads and lists one entry per CDR3 protein. The data show 400,000 or so distinct CDR3 sequences, 20% to 30% seen once. This CDR3 has 12 amino acids. Between the trimmed V and J ends, which lost 6 bases and 7 bases, there was a span of 9 bases. This clonotype originated in a male donor with ankylosing spondylitis. Sequencing input: blood, either unsorted or a sorted T cell fraction (not recorded which). The rearrangement uses TRBV12-3 or TRBV12-4 and TRBJ2-2, with D possibly being TRBD1 (5 bases). The CDR3 DNA sequence: TGTGCCAGCAGACTCGACAGCGGGGAGCTGTTTTTT. It translates to CASRLDSGELFF.